A single sample gave rise to the 3 T cell receptor beta chains below, sequenced in a study of cytomegalovirus exposure and HLA in healthy donors. The PCR contained 60 Vbeta and 13 Jbeta primers. Assay used: immunoSEQ multiplex PCR; TCRdb lists only in-frame clones, some missing. Of about 59,000 clones in the sample, about 80% were seen once. Sequenced: PBMCs. The source is a middle-aged woman in good health and CMV-seronegative.

Points on this clone: This sample includes further DNA sequences coding for the same CDR3. The chain employs TRBV28 and TRBJ2-7, with D maybe TRBD2 (6 bases). Per germline, CDR1 MDHEN and CDR2 SYDVKM. The CDR3 loop spans 15 amino acids. Deletions cut 6 bases from V and 0 bases from J, with 15 bases between. The DNA of the CDR3 is TGTGCCAGCAGGCGGGGCCTAGATCGCTCCTACGAGCAGTACTTC. Protein product: CASRRGLDRSYEQYF.

The chain has TRBV16 and TRBJ2-7; TRBD2 aligns across 10 bases. V trimming: 2 bases; J trimming: 3 bases; junction bases outside the gene matches: 16. CDR3 length: 19 residues. Germline loops: CDR1 KGHSY, CDR2 FQNENV. The CDR3 nucleotides read TGTGCCAGCAGCCAAAGGGCCTACACGGCGTCTAGCGGGAGCTACGAGCAGTACTTC. Amino acids: CASSQRAYTASSGSYEQYF.

This clone has only a few counts. The V and J genes are TRBV2 and TRBJ2-6; TRBD1 matches at 10 bases. Germline CDR1 reads SNHLY; CDR2 reads FYNNEI. The CDR3 covers 16 residues. V lost 8 bases, J lost 1 base, and 5 bases stayed unmatched. Written as DNA, the CDR3 is TGTGCCAGCGAGAGACAGGGGGCTTCTGGGGCCAACGTCCTGACTTTC. This encodes CASERQGASGANVLTF. Filled out from reference TRBV2 and TRBJ2-6, the complete variable domain reads EPEVTQTPSHQVTQMGQEVILRCVPISNHLYFYWYRQILGQKVEFLVSFYNNEISEKSEIFDDQFSVERPDGSNFTLKIRSTKLEDSAMYFCASERQGASGANVLTFGAGSRLTVL.